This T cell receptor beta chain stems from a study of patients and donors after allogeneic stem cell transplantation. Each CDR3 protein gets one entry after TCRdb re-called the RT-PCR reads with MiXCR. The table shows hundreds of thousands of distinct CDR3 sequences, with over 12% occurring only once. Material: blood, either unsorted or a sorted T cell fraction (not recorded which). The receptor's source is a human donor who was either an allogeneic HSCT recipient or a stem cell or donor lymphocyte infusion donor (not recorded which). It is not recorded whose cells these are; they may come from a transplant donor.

This chain's CDR3 is CAISPLGQGGGELFF. CDR3 coding DNA: TGTGCCATCAGTCCCTTGGGACAGGGCGGCGGGGAGCTGTTTTTT. This sequence joins TRBV10-3 and TRBJ2-2, with 9 bases aligning to TRBD1. CDR1 and CDR2 (germline): ENHRY, SYGVKD. The CDR3 is made up of 15 amino acids. The V segment lost 5 bases and the J segment 7 bases; nucleotides outside the gene matches: 8.